This T cell receptor (beta chain) stems from a study of blood T cell repertoires in COVID-19. Sequencing was performed with immunoSEQ multiplex PCR; in TCRdb, only in-frame clones are kept and a portion is missing. Among 110,000 or so clones listed, 85% to 90% were seen once. Sample: peripheral blood. This TCR was sampled from an older woman with COVID-19, enrolled during active disease.

In DNA form, the CDR3 reads TGTGCCGGAAGGGGACAGATGAACACTGAAGCTTTCTTT. Translating it yields CAGRGQMNTEAFF. The chain joins TRBV10-3 to TRBJ1-1; 7 nucleotides line up with TRBD1. Looked up from germline, CDR1 is ENHRY and CDR2 is SYGVKD. Germline trimming cut 11 bases from V and 0 bases from J; bases unmatched to any gene: 6. CDR3 length: 13 amino acids.